The 5 T cell receptor beta chains presented below share a single source sample, sequenced in a study of circulating CD8 cells and anti-PD-1 response in melanoma. Using around 14 ng of total RNA, TCR libraries were made with the QIAseq Immune Repertoire TCR panel. A single record per CDR3 protein comes from TCRdb applying MiXCR to the reads. The sample has hundreds of distinct CDR3 sequences; about 5% are singletons. From live CD3+CD8+TCRalphabeta+ cells, four PD-1 and/or TIGIT subsets were sorted. The sequences come from CD8+ T cells from PBMCs, collected at baseline or after one month of anti-PD-1 therapy (not recorded which). The receptor source for this set is a human donor with melanoma.

This clonotype is labeled as large. This chain links TRBV2 with TRBJ2-1, with 7 bases identical to TRBD2. The CDR3 has 18 residues. The V and J ends lost 5 bases and 4 bases, in that order; junction bases with no gene match: 17. Germline loops: CDR1 SNHLY, CDR2 FYNNEI. DNA of the CDR3: TGTGCCAGCAGTCTTTACCCGCTCCGGACTAGTAATTACAATGAGCAGTTCTTC. It yields the protein CASSLYPLRTSNYNEQFF.

In this sample, this clonotype is medium-sized. The V gene is TRBV7-2, the J gene TRBJ2-1; 7 positions match TRBD2. The CDR3 spans 16 residues. The V segment lost 1 base and the J segment 4 bases; nucleotides outside the gene matches: 7. Per the germline V gene, CDR1 is SGHTA and CDR2 is FQGNSA. The CDR3 DNA follows: TGTGCCAGCAGCTTAGATTGGCGGGAGACATACAATGAGCAGTTCTTC. Translating gives CASSLDWRETYNEQFF.

Within the sample, this clonotype is large (0.1 to 1%). The V gene is TRBV24-1, the J gene TRBJ2-2; no clear D gene. Germline CDR1 KGHDR, CDR2 SFDVKD. The V end lost 7 bases, the J end lost 5 bases, and 10 bases lay between the germline ends. This CDR3 is built from 13 residues. As DNA, the CDR3 is TGTGCCACCAGAGACCCAGGTACCGGGGAGCTGTTTTTT. Encoded protein: CATRDPGTGELFF.

In its sample, this clonotype ranks as large. V is TRBV5-4 and J is TRBJ1-1; 8 bases match TRBD1. CDR1 SGHNT and CDR2 YYREEE come from the germline V gene (reference sequence). The CDR3 extends over 13 amino acids. V lost 4 bases and J lost 13; bases outside the gene matches: 12. The CDR3 DNA reads TGTGCCAGCAGCGCGACAGGGGTTTGGGGTGTTTTCTTT. Protein product: CASSATGVWGVFF.

The V call is TRBV20-1, the J call TRBJ1-1; possible D gene TRBD1, 6 bases. Germline V gene lookup returns CDR1 DFQATT and CDR2 SNEGSKA (reference sequence). The CDR3 runs 20 residues. V lost 1 base, J lost 1 base, and 28 bases lay in between. DNA of the CDR3: TGCAGTGCTAGAGGCTTCGGGGGGGCAAGGCGAATAGAGGAGAACACTGAAGCTTTCTTT. It encodes CSARGFGGARRIEENTEAFF.